Listed below are T cell receptor beta chains from one sample, sequenced in a study of beta chain features in type 1 diabetes. TCRdb's table, derived via immunoSEQ multiplex PCR, lists solely in-frame clones and lacks some. Here the sample spans more than 300,000 clones, 9.6% being singletons. Source material: central memory CD4+ T cells from blood. Receptor source: a man aged 30 to 45 with type 1 diabetes. CDR3s include the opening cysteine and the closing phenylalanine or tryptophan. Clone sizes are given selectively: once, few, many, or a class where the clone is expanded.

j_gene | abundance | v_gene | CDR3aa
TRBJ2-7 | . | TRBV6-6 | CASSERAGGYEQYF
TRBJ2-1 | . | TRBV7-2 | CASSLAGSSYNEQFF
TRBJ2-1 | many | TRBV2 | CASSERSDNEQFF
TRBJ2-7 | . | TRBV6-6 | CASRSEYEQYF
TRBJ1-2 | few | TRBV4-2 | CASSQVEGTNYGYTF
TRBJ2-2 | few | TRBV4-3 | CASSQAPSGTTGELFF
TRBJ1-1 | . | TRBV4-1 | CASSQVFVQRTRLF
TRBJ2-5 | . | TRBV4-1 | CASSQISVPKETQYF
TRBJ2-1 | many | TRBV2 | CASSETGSSYNEQFF
TRBJ2-3 | few | TRBV7-3 | CASSPGSTTDTQYF
TRBJ2-7 | few | TRBV19 | CASSISTSGLYEQYF
TRBJ2-7 | . | TRBV6-5 | CAIRRTSGENEQYF
TRBJ1-2 | few | TRBV28 | CASSLSVPFGAGGLRYGYTF
TRBJ1-5 | . | TRBV6-4 | CASIPTNRPIVDSNQPQHF
TRBJ1-4 | few | TRBV7-2 | CASSSRQSNEKLFF
TRBJ2-2 | few | TRBV10-3 | CAIREGTSGIQTGELFF
TRBJ2-7 | few | TRBV27 | CASSSQRTYEQYF
TRBJ2-3 | few | TRBV5-1 | CASSLISGGLNTQYF
TRBJ2-5 | few | TRBV5-5 | CASSQGAQETQYF
TRBJ1-2 | few | TRBV7-3 | CASSLAESGGYTF
TRBJ2-3 | . | TRBV6-5 | CASSYKGRADTQYF
TRBJ2-2 | . | TRBV6-1 | CASSEWSRELFF
TRBJ2-7 | . | TRBV6-5 | CASRPGLSSYEQYF
TRBJ1-2 | few | TRBV28 | CASTPAPGRNGYTF
TRBJ1-1 | few | TRBV10-3 | CAIRGTEGTEAFF
TRBJ2-3 | . | TRBV19 | CASSPFTDTQYF